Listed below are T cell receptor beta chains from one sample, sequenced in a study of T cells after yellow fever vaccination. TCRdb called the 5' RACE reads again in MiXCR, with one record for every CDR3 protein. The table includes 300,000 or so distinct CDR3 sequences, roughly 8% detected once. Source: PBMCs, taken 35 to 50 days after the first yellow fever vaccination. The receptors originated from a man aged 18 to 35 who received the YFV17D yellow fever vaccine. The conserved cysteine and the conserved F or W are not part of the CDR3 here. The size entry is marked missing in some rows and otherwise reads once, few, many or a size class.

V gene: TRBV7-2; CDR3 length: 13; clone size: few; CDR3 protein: ASSPDRAVINEQF
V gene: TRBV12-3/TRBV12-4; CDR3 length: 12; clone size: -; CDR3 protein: ASSSRDTDTEAF
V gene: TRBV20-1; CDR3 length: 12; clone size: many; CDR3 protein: SAIVQAGSDTQY
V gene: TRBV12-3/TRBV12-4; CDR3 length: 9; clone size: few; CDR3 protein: ASSLGRTQY
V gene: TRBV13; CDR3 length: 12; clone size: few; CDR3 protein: ASSSPLARETQY
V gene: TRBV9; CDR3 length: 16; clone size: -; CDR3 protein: ASSPRLAGGTNTGELF
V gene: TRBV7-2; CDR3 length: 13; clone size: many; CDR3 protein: ASSLAGPTNYGYT
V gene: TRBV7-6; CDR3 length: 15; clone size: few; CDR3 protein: ASSRVPPGDISYEQY
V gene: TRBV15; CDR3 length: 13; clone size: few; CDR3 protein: ATSRRGVGGTEAF
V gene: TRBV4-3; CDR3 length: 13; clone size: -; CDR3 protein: ASSRDTPGSGELF
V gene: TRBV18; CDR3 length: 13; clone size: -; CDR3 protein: ASSSRTTSSHEQY
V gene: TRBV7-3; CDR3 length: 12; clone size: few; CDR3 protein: ASSYMLGDGELF